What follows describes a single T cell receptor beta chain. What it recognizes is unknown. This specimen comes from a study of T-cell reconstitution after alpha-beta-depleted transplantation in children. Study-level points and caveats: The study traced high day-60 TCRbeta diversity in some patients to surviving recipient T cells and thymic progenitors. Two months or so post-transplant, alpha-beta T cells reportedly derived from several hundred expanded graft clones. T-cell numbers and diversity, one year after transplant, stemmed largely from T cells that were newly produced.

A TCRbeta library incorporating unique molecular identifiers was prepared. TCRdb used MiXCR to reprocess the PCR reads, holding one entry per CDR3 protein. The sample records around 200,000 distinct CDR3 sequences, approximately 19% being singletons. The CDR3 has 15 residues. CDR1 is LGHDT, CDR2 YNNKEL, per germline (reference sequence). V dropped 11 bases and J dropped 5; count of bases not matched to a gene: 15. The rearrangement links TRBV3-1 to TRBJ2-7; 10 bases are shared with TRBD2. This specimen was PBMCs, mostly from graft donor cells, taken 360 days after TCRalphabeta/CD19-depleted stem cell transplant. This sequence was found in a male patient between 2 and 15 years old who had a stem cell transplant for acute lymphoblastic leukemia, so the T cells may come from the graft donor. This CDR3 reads CASTNQAGGPNEQYF. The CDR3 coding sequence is TGTGCCTCCACCAACCAAGCGGGAGGGCCCAACGAGCAGTACTTC.